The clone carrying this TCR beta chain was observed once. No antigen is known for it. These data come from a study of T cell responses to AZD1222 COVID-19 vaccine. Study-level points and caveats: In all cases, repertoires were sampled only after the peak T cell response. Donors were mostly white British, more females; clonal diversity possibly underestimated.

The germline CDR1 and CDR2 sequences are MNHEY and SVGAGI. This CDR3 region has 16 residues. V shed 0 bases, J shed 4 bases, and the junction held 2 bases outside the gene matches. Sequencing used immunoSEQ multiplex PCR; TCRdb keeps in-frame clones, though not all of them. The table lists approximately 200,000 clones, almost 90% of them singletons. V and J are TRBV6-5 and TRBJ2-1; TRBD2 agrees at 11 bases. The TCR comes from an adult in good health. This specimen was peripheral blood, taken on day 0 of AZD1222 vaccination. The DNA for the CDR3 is TGTGCCAGCAGTTACTCACCTAGCGGGGGGTACAATGAGCAGTTCTTC. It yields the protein CASSYSPSGGYNEQFF.